The 5 T cell receptor beta chains in this list originate from one sample, sequenced in a study of T cells in Graves' hyperthyroidism and ophthalmopathy. TCR beta CDR3 region amplification was performed from RNA transcripts. First-round RT-PCR with HTBI primers amplified the TCR CDR3 region. TCRdb reprocessed the multiplex PCR reads via MiXCR and lists one record per CDR3 protein. The sample carries fewer than 550,000 distinct CDR3 sequences, approximately 25% recorded once. Specimen: blood. The receptors stem from a woman in her 30s with Graves' ophthalmopathy.

This clonotype has at least ten counts. The gene calls are TRBV29-1 and TRBJ2-7; perhaps D is TRBD1 or TRBD2 (7 bases each). The CDR3 runs to 14 residues. V shed 4 bases and J shed 6 bases, with 19 bases lying between them. The germline gives CDR1 SQVTM, CDR2 ANQGSEA. The CDR3 DNA follows: TGCAGCGTTGGAGGGGAGGGGGCCGGACCCGAGCAGTACTTC. Protein product: CSVGGEGAGPEQYF.

The chain joins TRBV30 to TRBJ2-7; 7 nucleotides match TRBD1. There are 10 residues in the CDR3. Per the germline V gene, CDR1 is GTSNPN and CDR2 is SVGIG (reference sequence). The J segment lost 4 bases and the V segment lost 8 bases, leaving 2 bases of the junction unmatched. The CDR3 loop is CAGRGYEQYF. DNA for the CDR3: TGTGCCGGCAGGGGGTACGAGCAGTACTTC.

This clonotype was seen repeatedly, ten times or more. The V gene is TRBV28, the J gene TRBJ1-1; no reliable D call. CDR3 length equals 14 residues. The germline CDR1 and CDR2 sequences are MDHEN and SYDVKM. V was cut by 5 bases and J by 0 bases, with 10 bases left in between. CDR3 in amino acids: CASSLSTLNTEAFF. Written as DNA, the CDR3 is TGTGCCAGCAGTCTGTCCACCTTGAACACTGAAGCTTTCTTT.

This clonotype was seen ten or more times. The chain carries TRBV20-1 and TRBJ1-2, with D unresolved. The ends were cut back, 4 bases at V and 8 bases at J, with 17 bases in the middle. This CDR3 region has 13 residues. CDR1 is DFQATT, CDR2 SNEGSKA, per germline (reference sequence). The CDR3 loop reads CSATFDNLIGYTF. The CDR3 bases are TGCAGTGCTACCTTCGACAACCTAATCGGCTACACCTTC.

This clonotype has a handful of counts. The V gene is TRBV11-1, the J gene TRBJ1-4; weak D call: TRBD1 (5 bases). The ends were cut back, 6 bases at V and 6 bases at J, with 17 bases in the middle. CDR1 is SGHAT, CDR2 FQDESV, per germline (reference sequence). The CDR3 has 15 amino acids. CDR3 protein: CASRELSGGDEKLFF. The CDR3 DNA follows: TGTGCCAGCAGAGAACTCTCGGGGGGGGATGAAAAACTGTTTTTT.